This T cell receptor beta chain emerged from a study of blood T cell repertoires in COVID-19. Overall study: Samples representing acute and convalescent COVID-19 were sourced from the United States, Italy and Spain.

The CDR3 extends over 12 amino acids. The germline V gene encodes CDR1 LNHDA and CDR2 SQIVND (reference sequence). The V end lost 3 bases, the J end lost 7 bases, and 9 bases lay between the germline ends. As handled by the study authors: Amplification of reference gene primers was used by the study to estimate nucleated cell counts. Profiling relied on immunoSEQ multiplex PCR, and the TCRdb table lists in-frame clones only, not all of them. D and trimming were read from the DNA, whereas the V and J calls and clone size are those reported in that table. The sample has 85,000 to 95,000 clones, around 72% seen once.

V gene TRBV19 combines with J gene TRBJ1-2; D uncertain. The clonotype comes from a woman older than 75 with acute or convalescent COVID-19. The material sequenced was peripheral blood. The CDR3: CASSISYGGYTF. The DNA for the CDR3 is TGTGCCAGTAGTATTAGTTACGGTGGCTACACCTTC.